Below, 22 T cell receptor beta chains from the same sample are listed, as sequenced in a study of CD8 T cells in Susac syndrome. RNA was extracted with the RNeasy kit, and a quantity of about 0.5 to 1 ug was reverse transcribed using random hexamers. TCRdb analysed the immunoSEQ multiplex PCR reads with MiXCR anew, one entry per CDR3 protein. The data hold over 120,000 distinct CDR3 sequences, with approximately 95% observed a single time. Sequenced input: CD4+ T cells from PBMCs. The receptors derive from a human donor in good health.

The chain carries TRBV10-3 and TRBJ2-1; D might be TRBD2 (5 bases). Germline lookup yields CDR1 ENHRY and CDR2 SYGVKD. The CDR3 is made up of 14 amino acids. Trimming pared 8 bases from V and 9 bases from J, leaving 20 bases between. CDR3 protein: CAIARRPGETEQFF. In nucleotides, the CDR3 is TGTGCCATCGCACGGAGGCCTGGGGAAACTGAGCAGTTCTTC.

The V and J genes are TRBV12-3 or TRBV12-4 and TRBJ2-7; 9 bases are a match to TRBD1. The J segment lost 5 bases and the V segment lost 5 bases, leaving 7 bases of the junction unmatched. The CDR3 has 14 residues. CDR3 DNA: TGTGCCAGCAGTCCCGGGACAGGGCCCCACGAGCAGTACTTC. As protein: CASSPGTGPHEQYF.

The rearrangement uses TRBV5-1 and TRBJ1-5; no definite D call. The CDR3 length is 14 residues. Per the germline V gene, CDR1 is SGHRS and CDR2 is YFSETQ. The V end lost 4 bases, the J end lost 4 bases, and 12 bases lay between the germline ends. CDR3 residues: CASSTDGINQPQHF. In DNA, the CDR3 is TGCGCCAGCAGCACCGACGGCATAAATCAGCCCCAGCATTTT.

This chain uses TRBV10-3 with TRBJ2-3; 7 bases line up with TRBD2. The CDR3 loop spans 15 amino acids. Germline V gives CDR1 ENHRY, CDR2 SYGVKD. Trimming took 0 bases from V and 4 from J; bases not matched to a gene: 4. CDR3 nucleotide sequence: TGTGCCATCAGTGAGTCGCCGGGAGGTTCAGATACGCAGTATTTT. It yields the protein CAISESPGGSDTQYF.

J is TRBJ2-7 and V is TRBV5-1, with 13 bases lining up with TRBD2. This CDR3 has 15 residues. Germline CDR1 is SGHRS and CDR2 is YFSETQ. V trimming: 0 bases; J trimming: 6 bases; junction bases outside the gene matches: 3. The CDR3 region has the DNA TGCGCCAGCAGCTTGGCGGGACTAGCGGGAAGCGAGCAGTACTTC. Its translation: CASSLAGLAGSEQYF.

This clonotype was seen a single time. The chain combines TRBV29-1 with TRBJ1-2; D is possibly TRBD1 (5 bases). The CDR3 runs to 13 residues. The V end lost 2 bases, the J end lost 4 bases, and 11 bases lay between the germline ends. CDR1 is SQVTM and CDR2 is ANQGSEA in the germline V gene. The CDR3, as DNA: TGCAGCGTTGAACCAAGGGGATTCTATGGCTACACCTTC. Residues: CSVEPRGFYGYTF.

In this sample, this clonotype turned up a few times. The chain carries TRBV20-1 and TRBJ2-3; no clear D gene. Germline CDR1 is DFQATT and CDR2 is SNEGSKA (reference sequence). Trimming pared 4 bases from V and 6 bases from J, leaving 8 bases between. The CDR3 consists of 11 residues. The CDR3 spells CSATTRDTQYF. CDR3 sequence (DNA): TGCAGTGCTACAACCCGGGATACGCAGTATTTT.

V usage is TRBV30 and J usage is TRBJ1-5, with 8 bases aligning to TRBD1. CDR3 length: 14 residues. With 0 bases clipped from V and 7 bases from J, the junction kept 5 bases outside the gene matches. Germline lookup yields CDR1 GTSNPN and CDR2 SVGIG (reference sequence). The CDR3 nucleotides read TGTGCCTGGAGTGTCCAGGGGGCAGCGCAGCCCCAGCATTTT. Translated: CAWSVQGAAQPQHF. The entire variable domain, with the rest obtained from reference TRBV30 and TRBJ1-5, is as follows: SQTIHQWPATLVQPVGSPLSLECTVEGTSNPNLYWYRQAAGRGLQLLFYSVGIGQISSEVPQNLSASRPQDRQFILSSKKLLLSDSGFYLCAWSVQGAAQPQHFGDGTRLSIL.

Worth noting for this clonotype: Compared with germline, one end of the junction differs, possibly owing to a read error. The V and J genes are TRBV7-3 and TRBJ2-7; D remains ambiguous. There are 15 residues in the CDR3. Germline CDR1 reads SGHTA; CDR2 reads FQGTGA. CDR3 region: CASSLSGVSSSEQYF. The CDR3 DNA follows: TGTGCCAGCAGCCTCAGTGGGGTGTCTTCCTCCGAGCAGTACTTC. The variable domain in full, completed from reference TRBV7-3 and TRBJ2-7, reads GAGVSQTPSNKVTEKGKYVELRCDPISGHTALYWYRQSLGQGPEFLIYFQGTGAADDSGLPNDRFFAVRPEGSVSTLKIQRTERGDSAVYLCASSLSGVSSSEQYFGPGTRLTVT.

The chain is built from TRBV30 and TRBJ1-1; D ambiguous. With 3 bases removed from V and 8 bases from J, the gap between germline ends came to 13 bases. This CDR3 has 12 residues. Germline V gives CDR1 GTSNPN, CDR2 SVGIG (reference sequence). The CDR3 DNA is TGTGCCTGGAGAAGATTGCAGTTCGAAGCTTTCTTT. It codes for CAWRRLQFEAFF.

The V call is TRBV7-8, the J call TRBJ1-1, with 9 positions matching TRBD1. Germline V gene sequence: CDR1 SGHVS, CDR2 FQNEAQ. V was pared by 4 bases and J by 4 bases, with 4 bases of the junction left unmatched. CDR3 length: 14 residues. The CDR3 sequence: CASSYRTGATEAFF. In nucleotides, the CDR3 is TGTGCCAGCAGCTACAGGACAGGGGCCACTGAAGCTTTCTTT.

V usage is TRBV3-1 and J usage is TRBJ2-4; 10 nucleotides agree with TRBD1. Trimming cost V 10 bases and J 6 bases; bases outside gene matches: 9. CDR3 size: 14 residues. Germline V CDR1 and CDR2: LGHDT, YNNKEL (reference sequence). CDR3 in DNA: TGTGCCACATCCCGGGACAGGGGCAGAAACATTCAGTACTTC. Translation gives CATSRDRGRNIQYF.

This sequence joins TRBV28 and TRBJ2-6; D may be TRBD1 (5 bases). Per the germline V gene, CDR1 is MDHEN and CDR2 is SYDVKM. V lost 5 bases to trimming and J lost 1 base, with 12 bases between them. This CDR3 region has 16 residues. The CDR3 spells CASSTPPGSGANVLTF. CDR3 nucleotide sequence: TGTGCCAGCAGTACACCACCAGGGTCTGGGGCCAACGTCCTGACTTTC.

The chain recombines TRBV3-1 with TRBJ2-1; D might be TRBD1 or TRBD2, each matching 6 bases. V dropped 0 bases and J dropped 4 bases, with 10 bases sitting between them. Germline-derived CDR1 and CDR2 are LGHDT and YNNKEL (reference sequence). The CDR3 totals 15 residues. The CDR3 region is CASSQDTGRYNEQFF. For the CDR3, the DNA is TGTGCCAGCAGCCAAGATACAGGGAGGTACAATGAGCAGTTCTTC.

The CDR3 DNA reads as TGTGCCAGCAGTTACTCGAGTTCCCGCAGGGGGAACTACGAGCAGTACTTC. It translates to CASSYSSSRRGNYEQYF. The chain links TRBV6-5 to TRBJ2-7, with 7 bases identical to TRBD1. CDR1 MNHEY and CDR2 SVGAGI come from the germline V gene. The CDR3 has 17 amino acids. V lost 0 bases to trimming and J lost 3 bases; unmatched junction nucleotides: 11.

The V call is TRBV7-9, the J call TRBJ1-2; D is unclear. V lost 5 bases and J lost 8, with 18 bases in between. CDR1 and CDR2 from the germline V gene are SEHNR and FQNEAQ (reference sequence). The CDR3 totals 14 residues. Here the CDR3 DNA reads TGTGCCAGCAGCCTAATACAACAGAGGGAAGGCTACACCTTC. This gives the protein CASSLIQQREGYTF.

J is TRBJ2-7 and V is TRBV2; 7 nucleotides align to TRBD2. With 7 bases clipped from V and 5 bases from J, the junction kept 11 bases outside the gene matches. Germline loops: CDR1 SNHLY, CDR2 FYNNEI. The CDR3 is 14 amino acids. The CDR3 DNA sequence: TGTGCCAGCAAGATGGAGGGAGGGCCGGACGAGCAGTACTTC. Its translation is CASKMEGGPDEQYF.

This chain uses TRBV19 with TRBJ1-2; D not certain. CDR3 length: 12 amino acids. V was clipped by 5 bases and J by 0 bases, with 4 bases between them. Germline assignment: CDR1 LNHDA and CDR2 SQIVND (reference sequence). The CDR3 coding sequence is TGTGCCAGTAGTGTCTCTAACTATGGCTACACCTTC. It encodes CASSVSNYGYTF.

This chain joins TRBV6-6 and TRBJ2-7; 12 bases match TRBD2. Germline CDR1 is MNHNY and CDR2 is SVGAGI (reference sequence). This CDR3 has 14 amino acids. The V gene end was trimmed by 6 bases and the J gene end by 4 bases; junction bases not matched to a gene: 4. For the CDR3, the DNA is TGTGCCAGCAGACGGACTAGCGGGACGTACGAGCAGTACTTC. It translates to CASRRTSGTYEQYF.

The chain employs TRBV7-9 and TRBJ2-1; no clear D. Germline V CDR1 and CDR2: SEHNR, FQNEAQ (reference sequence). The CDR3 runs 15 residues. With 2 bases removed from V and 5 bases from J, the gap between germline ends came to 13 bases. The CDR3 sequence is CASSLRAQDHNEQFF. In DNA, the CDR3 is TGTGCCAGCAGCTTACGAGCGCAGGACCACAATGAGCAGTTCTTC.

The chain uses TRBV3-1 and TRBJ2-7, with 9 bases matching TRBD1. Germline loops: CDR1 LGHDT, CDR2 YNNKEL (reference sequence). This CDR3 spans 14 amino acids. Trimming removed 3 bases from V and 5 bases from J; junction bases left unmatched: 5. CDR3 sequence (DNA): TGTGCCAGCAGCCAGGTACAGGGGGCGCACGAGCAGTACTTC. It translates to CASSQVQGAHEQYF.

The chain is built from TRBV12-3 or TRBV12-4 and TRBJ1-2, with 8 bases that match TRBD1. Trimming at V came to 3 bases and at J to 4 bases, leaving 4 bases not matched to a gene. The CDR3 has 14 amino acids. The CDR3 spells CASSLRTGLYGYTF. The CDR3 nucleotides read TGTGCCAGCAGTTTGAGGACAGGGCTCTATGGCTACACCTTC.